This is a list of T cell receptor beta chains from one sample in a study of blood T cell repertoires in COVID-19. Assay used: immunoSEQ multiplex PCR; TCRdb lists only in-frame clones, some missing. The table has 250,000 to 350,000 clones, roughly 90% seen once. Sequenced material: PBMCs or T cells enriched from blood (not recorded which). The receptor set was obtained from a woman between 45 and 65 years old who had been exposed to COVID-19. Both conserved end residues are part of each CDR3. A D gene is named only where the DNA matches it firmly.

>TRBJ1-2|TRBV5-6|NA
CASSPGYGYTF
>TRBJ1-5|TRBV4-2|NA
CASSQDYGGFGGGNQPQHF
>TRBJ1-2|TRBV11-2|NA
CASSSGVGGYTF
>TRBJ1-1|TRBV27|NA
CASSFVGVTEAFF
>TRBJ2-5|TRBV7-7|NA
CASSHGVRETQYF
>TRBJ1-5|TRBV7-8|NA
CASSLTVYSNQPQHF
>TRBJ1-2|TRBV27|TRBD1
CASSPRQGNYGYTF
>TRBJ1-2|TRBV7-9|TRBD1
CASSSQGLGGYTF
>TRBJ1-2|TRBV2|NA
CASSEFQGTYGYTF
>TRBJ2-2|TRBV2|TRBD1
CASREQGAGTGELFF
>TRBJ1-1|TRBV9|NA
CASSVEFTGTPTEAFF
>TRBJ2-1|TRBV5-4|TRBD2
CASSTGTSGSNEQFF
>TRBJ1-2|TRBV6-4|NA
CASSDLSRPYGYTF
>TRBJ2-5|TRBV11-1|NA
CASSLRGMETQYF
>TRBJ2-3|TRBV11-2|TRBD1
CASRGRDRGTDTQYF
>TRBJ1-5|TRBV28|TRBD1
CASRGTGALGQPQHF
>TRBJ2-5|TRBV6-4|NA
CASSDSISGVKETQYF
>TRBJ2-7|TRBV27|NA
CASSLLAGFGYEQYF
>TRBJ1-5|TRBV27|TRBD1
CASSFGQGSNQPQHF
>TRBJ1-3|TRBV5-6|TRBD1
CASSETGVPGNTIYF
>TRBJ2-5|TRBV5-6|TRBD2
CASSLPGLAGDYQETQYF
>TRBJ1-6|TRBV28|TRBD1
CASSLVELGQDSPLHF
>TRBJ1-3|TRBV7-2|TRBD1
CASSLGQGVLSGNTIYF